This T cell receptor beta chain was sequenced for a study of tumor and adjacent non-tumor tissue in lung cancer. Study details: On average, productive TCRbeta reads reached about 4.17 million per sample. Overall study findings and caveats: Tumor TCR diversity, when higher, was linked to shorter survival.

TCRbeta libraries were built with three rounds of nested PCR, modified from ARM-PCR. TCRdb passed the multiplex PCR reads through MiXCR, listing each CDR3 protein once. The repertoire holds 120,000 to 150,000 distinct CDR3 sequences, with approximately 72% as singletons. The template was RNA from unsorted bulk tissue. Between August and November 2014, newly diagnosed, chemotherapy-naive lung cancer patients underwent thoracic surgery in China. Germline CDR1 reads MNHNY; CDR2 reads SVGAGI (reference sequence). 15 amino acids form the CDR3, both terminal residues included. In regard to this clonotype: Its matching antigen is unknown. It is unclear where the CDR3 begins or ends on the DNA, so no DNA is shown, and the CDR3 is as TCRdb lists it.

Sequencing was carried out using lung tumor tissue. V gene TRBV6-6 combines with J gene TRBJ1-4. The clonotype originates from a man aged 55 to 70 with small cell lung cancer. The CDR3: CDSSYYCTTNEKLFF.